The sequence of this T cell receptor (beta chain) was determined in a study of blood T cell repertoires in COVID-19 (dated by TCRdb to the early 2020s). For the wider study: The collaborator samples originated in the United States, Italy and Spain and spanned the acute and convalescent phases of COVID-19. The material from the prospective study consisted of cDNA or gDNA derived from T cells, B-cell-depleted T cells, or PBMCs. Subjects who had been exposed to COVID-19, were actively infected with it, or had recovered from it provided the deeply sampled blood TCRbeta repertoires that made up the dataset. The repertoires were made available in a free public database intended to serve as a resource for research on the immune response to SARS-CoV-2. The samples were drawn from two sources: the first 160 participants of the ongoing ImmuneRACE study, and 1,200 or so subjects contributed by 6 global collaborators. The sample metadata nearly always contained a de-identified subject ID, COVID-19 status, age in years and sex. HLA class I and class II types, where available, came from metadata supplied by the sample provider rather than from assay-based typing.

TCRbeta CDR3 regions were amplified from genomic DNA using the immunoSEQ Assay, a bias-controlled multiplex PCR. The authors processed their data as follows. Nucleated cell counts per sample were estimated from amplification of reference gene primers within the assay. Sequence reads were collapsed and filtered to measure the absolute abundance of every unique TCRbeta CDR3 rearrangement. Productive Simpson clonality was computed per sample as the square root of Simpson's diversity index over productive rearrangements. TCRdb re-hosts the immuneACCESS table, in-frame sequences only. Its copies lack some clones; in the studies checked, an unresolved V gene accounts for under half of them, and the cause for the rest is not known. Clonal size and the V and J genes are those of that table, whereas D and trimming came from the DNA. For this sample the table gives 250,000 to 300,000 clones, of which 80% to 85% were detected only once. The ten largest clones represent over 2.5% of the sample.

Overall study results and their limits: The amount of clinical and demographic metadata varied by source and participant and was provided uncurated.

Points on this clone: Its antigen remains unidentified. Qualities for individual bases were not recorded, and no much larger clone is one base off.

The collaborating institutions used their own protocols to collect whole blood in K2EDTA tubes. For TCRbeta analysis, collaborator samples were shipped as frozen whole blood, as isolated PBMCs, or as DNA extracted from either sample type. Sequencing input: peripheral blood. The TCR sequence derives from a woman aged 55-69 years with active or convalescent COVID-19.

The CDR3 protein is CASKGGQAHPYGYTF. In nucleotides, the sequence is TGTGCCAGCAAGGGAGGACAGGCCCATCCCTATGGCTACACCTTC. The sequence joins TRBV27 to TRBJ1-2; 7 junctional bases match TRBD1. The CDR1 and CDR2 encoded by the germline V gene (reference sequence) are MNHEY and SMNVEV. Germline trimming amounts to 7 bases on V and 4 bases on J, with 12 as the count of junction bases outside the gene matches. Counted from cysteine to phenylalanine, this CDR3 has 15 amino acids. The read is trimmed to its CDR3 DNA, 45 bases read in frame from base 1.